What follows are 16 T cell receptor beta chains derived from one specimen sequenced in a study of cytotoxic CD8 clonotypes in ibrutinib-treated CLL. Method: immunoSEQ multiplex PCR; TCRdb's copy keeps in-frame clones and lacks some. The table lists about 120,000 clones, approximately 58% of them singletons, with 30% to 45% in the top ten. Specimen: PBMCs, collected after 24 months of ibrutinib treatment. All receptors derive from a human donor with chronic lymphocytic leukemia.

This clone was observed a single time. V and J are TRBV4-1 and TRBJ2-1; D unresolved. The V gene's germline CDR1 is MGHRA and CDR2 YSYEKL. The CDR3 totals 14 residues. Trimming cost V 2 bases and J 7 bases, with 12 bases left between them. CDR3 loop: CASSQPLRVNEQFF. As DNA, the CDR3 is TGCGCCAGCAGCCAACCACTGAGAGTGAATGAGCAGTTCTTC.

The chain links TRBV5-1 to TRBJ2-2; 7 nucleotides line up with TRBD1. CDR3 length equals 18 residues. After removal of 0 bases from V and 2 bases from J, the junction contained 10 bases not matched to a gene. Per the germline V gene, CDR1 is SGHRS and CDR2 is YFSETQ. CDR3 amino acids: CASSLGRLGQRNTGELFF. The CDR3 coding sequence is TGCGCCAGCAGCTTGGGGCGGTTGGGACAGCGAAACACCGGGGAGCTGTTTTTT.

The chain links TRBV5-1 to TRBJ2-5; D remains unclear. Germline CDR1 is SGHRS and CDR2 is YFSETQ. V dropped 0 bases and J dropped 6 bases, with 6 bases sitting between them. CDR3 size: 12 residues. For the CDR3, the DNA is TGCGCCAGCAGCTTGGCCCAGCAGACCCAGTACTTC. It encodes CASSLAQQTQYF.

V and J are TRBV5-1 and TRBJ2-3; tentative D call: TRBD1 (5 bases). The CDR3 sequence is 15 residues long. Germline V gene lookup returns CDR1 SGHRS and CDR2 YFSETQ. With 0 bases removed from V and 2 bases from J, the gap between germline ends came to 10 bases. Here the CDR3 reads CASSLGGRNTDTQYF. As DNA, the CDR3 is TGCGCCAGCAGCTTGGGGGGCAGAAACACAGATACGCAGTATTTT.

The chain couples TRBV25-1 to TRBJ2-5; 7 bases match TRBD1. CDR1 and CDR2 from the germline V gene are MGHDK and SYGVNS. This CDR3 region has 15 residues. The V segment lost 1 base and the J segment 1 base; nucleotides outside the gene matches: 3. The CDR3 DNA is TGTGCCAGCAGTGAATTGGGGGACAGCCAAGAGACCCAGTACTTC. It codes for CASSELGDSQETQYF.

CDR3 loop: CAWSVGTGTTNEKLFF. The CDR3 DNA reads as TGTGCCTGGAGTGTAGGGACAGGAACTACTAATGAAAAACTGTTTTTT. The chain links TRBV30 to TRBJ1-4; 8 bases agree with TRBD1. This CDR3 is built from 16 residues. The trim removed 0 bases at V and 2 bases at J, leaving 5 bases unmatched. Germline CDR1 and CDR2: GTSNPN and SVGIG (reference sequence).

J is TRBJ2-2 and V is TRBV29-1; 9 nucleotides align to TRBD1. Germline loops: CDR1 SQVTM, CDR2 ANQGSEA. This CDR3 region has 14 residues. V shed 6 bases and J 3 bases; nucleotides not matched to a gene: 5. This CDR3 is CSVEGTGHTGELFF. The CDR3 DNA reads TGCAGCGTCGAGGGGACAGGGCACACCGGGGAGCTGTTTTTT.

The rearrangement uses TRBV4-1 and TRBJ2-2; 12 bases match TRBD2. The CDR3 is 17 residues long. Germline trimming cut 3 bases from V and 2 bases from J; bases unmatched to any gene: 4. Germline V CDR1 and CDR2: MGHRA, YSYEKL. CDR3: CASSHPSGGANTGELFF. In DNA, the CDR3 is TGCGCCAGCAGCCACCCTAGCGGGGGGGCTAACACCGGGGAGCTGTTTTTT.

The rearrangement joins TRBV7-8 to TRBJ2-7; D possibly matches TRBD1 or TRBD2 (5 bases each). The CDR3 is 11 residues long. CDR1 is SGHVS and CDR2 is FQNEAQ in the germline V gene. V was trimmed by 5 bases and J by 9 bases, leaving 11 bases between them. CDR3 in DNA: TGTGCCAGCAGCAGGGACGGAAGGCAGTACTTC. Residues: CASSRDGRQYF.

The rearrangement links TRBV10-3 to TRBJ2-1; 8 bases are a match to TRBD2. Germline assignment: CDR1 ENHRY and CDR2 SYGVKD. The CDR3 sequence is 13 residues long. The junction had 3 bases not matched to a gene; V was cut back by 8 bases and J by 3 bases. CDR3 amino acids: CAIRSGDYNEQFF. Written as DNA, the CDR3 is TGTGCCATCCGTAGCGGGGACTACAATGAGCAGTTCTTC.

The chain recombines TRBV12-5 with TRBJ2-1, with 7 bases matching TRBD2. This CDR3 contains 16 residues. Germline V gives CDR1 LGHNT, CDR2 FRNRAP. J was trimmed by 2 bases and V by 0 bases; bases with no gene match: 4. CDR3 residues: CASGLVLAAPYNEQFF. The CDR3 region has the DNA TGTGCTAGTGGTTTGGTCCTAGCGGCCCCCTACAATGAGCAGTTCTTC.

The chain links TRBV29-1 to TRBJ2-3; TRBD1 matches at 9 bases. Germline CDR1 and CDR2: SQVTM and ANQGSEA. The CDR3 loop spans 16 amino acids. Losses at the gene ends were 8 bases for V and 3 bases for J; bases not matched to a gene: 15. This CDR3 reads CSSRGLRDRGTDTQYF. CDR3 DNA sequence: TGCAGCTCCCGCGGACTTCGTGACAGGGGGACAGATACGCAGTATTTT.

CDR3 residues: CASSPGDTEAFF. As DNA, the CDR3 is TGTGCCAGCAGCCCTGGGGACACTGAAGCTTTCTTT. The genes are TRBV7-9 and TRBJ1-1; the D is unclear. The CDR3 has 12 amino acids. Trimming cost V 5 bases and J 3 bases, with 7 bases left between them. Germline-derived CDR1 and CDR2 are SEHNR and FQNEAQ (reference sequence).

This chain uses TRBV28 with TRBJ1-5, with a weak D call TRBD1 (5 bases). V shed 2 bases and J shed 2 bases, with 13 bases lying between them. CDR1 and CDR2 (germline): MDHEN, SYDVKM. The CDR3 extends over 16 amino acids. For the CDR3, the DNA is TGTGCCAGCAGTTTAGTGAGGGGCCTGGGCAATCAGCCCCAGCATTTT. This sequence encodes CASSLVRGLGNQPQHF.

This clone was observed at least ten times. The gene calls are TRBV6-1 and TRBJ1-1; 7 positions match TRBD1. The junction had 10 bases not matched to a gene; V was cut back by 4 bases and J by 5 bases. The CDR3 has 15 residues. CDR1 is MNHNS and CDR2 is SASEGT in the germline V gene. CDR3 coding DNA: TGTGCCAGCAGTGCCAGGGGGGAAGGGGCAACTGAAGCTTTCTTT. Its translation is CASSARGEGATEAFF.

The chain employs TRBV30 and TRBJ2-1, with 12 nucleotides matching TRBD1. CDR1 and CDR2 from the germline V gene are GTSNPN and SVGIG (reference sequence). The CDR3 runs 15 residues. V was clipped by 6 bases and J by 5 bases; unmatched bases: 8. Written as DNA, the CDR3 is TGTGCCTGTCAATGGGGACAGGGGGCAGACAATGAGCAGTTCTTC. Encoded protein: CACQWGQGADNEQFF.